This TCR beta chain was recorded in a study of cytomegalovirus exposure and HLA in healthy donors. Study-level information: Within the Caucasian-associated ancestry cluster were about 81% of the approximately 400 genotyped donors. Study findings and constraints: A later analysis associated about 18,000 TCR beta sequences with HLA alleles at a 0.05 false discovery rate. Sequencing likely generated an artifact that appeared as a cluster of highly shared sequence variants.

Germline V gives CDR1 WSHSY, CDR2 SAAADI. The CDR3 has 14 amino acids. With 6 bases removed from V and 7 bases from J, the gap between germline ends came to 15 bases. The PCR employed 60 Vbeta primers together with 13 Jbeta primers. Repertoires were generated with immunoSEQ multiplex PCR, while TCRdb's copy carries only in-frame clones and drops some. The repertoire includes about 130,000 clones, approximately 75% of them detected once, and 3% to 3.5% sits in the top ten. About this clone itself: Its antigen is unknown.

Among the donors, all were healthy bone marrow donors. The sequenced material came from PBMCs. This clonotype was obtained from a woman aged 45-65 years in good health and CMV-seronegative. The genes are TRBV10-2 and TRBJ2-2, with TRBD1 as a possible D gene (6 bases). The CDR3 protein is CASRPGQLFGELFF. CDR3 DNA sequence: TGCGCCAGCAGACCCGGACAGCTCTTCGGGGAGCTGTTTTTT.